Described below is a single T cell receptor (beta chain) sequence and its context. CDR3 size: 16 residues. Losses at the gene ends were 7 bases for V and 6 bases for J; bases not matched to a gene: 12. CDR1 and CDR2 (germline): ENHRY, SYGVKD. The sample originates from a study of OX40 agonist ivuxolimab in advanced cancers. The method was immunoSEQ multiplex PCR; TCRdb's version includes in-frame clones alone and lacks a portion of them. The table includes roughly 88,000 clones, around 87% detected once. The chain couples TRBV10-3 to TRBJ2-1; 10 positions agree with TRBD2. The sample was CD4+ or CD8+ T cells sorted from blood, taken in a trial of the OX40 agonist ivuxolimab. The origin of this receptor is an adult with an advanced solid tumor such as melanoma, head and neck, liver or kidney cancer. The CDR3, as DNA: TGTGCCATCAAAGACCTAGCGGGAGAAGGGAGCAATGAGCAGTTCTTC. Encoded protein: CAIKDLAGEGSNEQFF.